These T cell receptor beta chains were read from a single sample in a study of prognosis after radiotherapy for stage I lung cancer. A single record per CDR3 protein comes from TCRdb applying MiXCR to the multiplex PCR reads. Found here are over 13,000 distinct CDR3 sequences, 25% to 30% of them singletons; the top ten hold about an eighth. The material was PBMCs, obtained before or after stereotactic body radiation therapy (not recorded which). Receptors were obtained from a donor at least 50 years old with non-small cell lung cancer. Both conserved end residues are part of each CDR3. D genes are given only for firm matches. Not all rows give a size; the values are once, few, many and, for expanded clones, a class.

>many|TRBV10-2|NA|TRBJ1-2
TGCGCCAGCAGTGAGGCGGATTATGGCTACACCTTC
CASSEADYGYTF
>many|TRBV19|NA|TRBJ2-1
TGTGCCAGTAGTATCCCCGGAGGGAGCAATGAGCAGTTCTTC
CASSIPGGSNEQFF
>medium-sized|TRBV24-1|TRBD2|TRBJ2-1
TGTGCCACCAGTGATAATAGCGGGAAGATTGCGAATGAGCAGTTCTTC
CATSDNSGKIANEQFF
>NA|TRBV4-1|TRBD1|TRBJ2-7
TGCGCCAGCAGCCCGAGGACAGGGTCCTACGATCAGTACTTC
CASSPRTGSYDQYF
>many|TRBV27|NA|TRBJ1-1
TGTGCCAGCATGCCGGACGGTCGGGGCACTGAAGCTTTCTTT
CASMPDGRGTEAFF
>once|TRBV5-1|NA|TRBJ1-4
TGCGCCAGCAGCTCAGCGATGGGAAGTGAAAAACTGTTTTTT
CASSSAMGSEKLFF
>medium-sized|TRBV6-5|TRBD2|TRBJ2-7
TGTGCCAGCAGTTACGAGGGACTAACATACGAGCAGTACTTC
CASSYEGLTYEQYF
>NA|TRBV3-1|TRBD2|TRBJ2-7
TGTGCCATCAGCCAAGGTTGGGGGGGCTCCTACGAGCAGTACTTC
CAISQGWGGSYEQYF
>many|TRBV20-1|NA|TRBJ2-3
TGCAGTGCTAGAGATTTTGGTAATAGGGGGGGCACAGATACGCAGTATTTT
CSARDFGNRGGTDTQYF
>many|TRBV20-1|NA|TRBJ1-6
TGCAGTGCAGGGGGAGGGGAATCCAATCATAATTCACCCCTCCACTTT
CSAGGGESNHNSPLHF
>many|TRBV4-1|NA|TRBJ1-4
TGCGCCAGCAGCCTAGGAACAACTAATGAAAAACTGTTTTTT
CASSLGTTNEKLFF
>many|TRBV6-1|NA|TRBJ1-5
TGTGCCAGCAGTGAAAAGAGGGTCTCCTCCACCCATCATCAGCCCCAGCATTTT
CASSEKRVSSTHHQPQHF
>NA|TRBV4-1|TRBD1|TRBJ1-5
TGCGCCAACAGCCAGGGACAGGGTTATAGCAATCAGCCCCAGAATTTT
CANSQGQGYSNQPQNF
>many|TRBV11-2|TRBD2|TRBJ2-7
TGTGCCAGCAGCTTAGTAGGCGGGAGTGGCTACGAGCAGTACTTC
CASSLVGGSGYEQYF
>medium-sized|TRBV27|NA|TRBJ1-2
TGTGCCAGCAGTTTCGGGGGTGGAGGGGGCTACACCTTC
CASSFGGGGGYTF
>many|TRBV7-9|NA|TRBJ1-6
TGTGCCAGCAGCCGGACAGACTCCTATAATTCACCCCTCCACTTT
CASSRTDSYNSPLHF
>NA|TRBV6-2/TRBV6-3|NA|TRBJ2-1
TGTGCCAGCATCGGGACACGTGGCGCTGGCAATGAGCAGTTCTTC
CASIGTRGAGNEQFF
>many|TRBV7-9|NA|TRBJ1-2
TGTGCCAGCAGCTTAGGGGGGATAAACTATGGCTACACCTTC
CASSLGGINYGYTF
>many|TRBV15|NA|TRBJ2-2
TGTGCCACCAGCTCCTTCGACACAAGAGATTACACCGGGGAGCTGTTTTTT
CATSSFDTRDYTGELFF
>many|TRBV7-9|TRBD2|TRBJ2-7
TGTGCCAGCAGCTTTAGCGGGAGAGTCTACGAGCAGTACTTC
CASSFSGRVYEQYF